The 31 T cell receptor beta chains presented below share a single source sample, sequenced in a study of shared clonotypes between healthy human individuals. TCRdb's copy holds only in-frame clones and misses some; the assay was immunoSEQ multiplex PCR. The sample includes about 2 million clones, around 95% of them seen just once. Sequenced input: naive CD4+ T cells sorted from blood. Subset reported: CD45RA+ positively selected. The receptors were sampled from a man aged 18 to 35 in good health.

V is TRBV6-5 and J is TRBJ2-1; 8 bases match TRBD2. There are 14 residues in the CDR3. Germline trimming cut 5 bases from V and 8 bases from J; bases unmatched to any gene: 8. Germline loops: CDR1 MNHEY, CDR2 SVGAGI. The CDR3 spells CASSRAGVGDEQFF. The CDR3 DNA is TGTGCCAGCAGTAGAGCGGGAGTCGGGGATGAGCAGTTCTTC.

The V and J genes are TRBV19 and TRBJ2-5; D not resolved. Trimming stripped 5 bases from V and 2 bases from J, with 15 bases between. The CDR3 extends over 15 amino acids. Germline CDR1 reads LNHDA; CDR2 reads SQIVND (reference sequence). CDR3 amino acids: CASSFLSLGQETQYF. CDR3 bases: TGTGCCAGTAGTTTCCTGTCGTTGGGTCAAGAGACCCAGTACTTC.

J is TRBJ2-3 and V is TRBV14; D gene ambiguous. The CDR3 contains 14 residues. V lost 4 bases and J 1 base, leaving 9 bases between the germline ends. The germline V gene has CDR1 SGHDN and CDR2 FVKESK. CDR3 sequence (DNA): TGTGCCAGCAGCCTATATGGGGGCACAGATACGCAGTATTTT. Amino acids: CASSLYGGTDTQYF.

The gene calls are TRBV2 and TRBJ1-2; 9 bases line up with TRBD1. The germline CDR1 and CDR2 sequences are SNHLY and FYNNEI. Losses at the gene ends were 4 bases for V and 6 bases for J; bases not matched to a gene: 9. The CDR3 runs to 15 residues. This chain's CDR3 is CASSGDRDRVDGYTF. The CDR3 nucleotides read TGTGCCAGCAGTGGGGACCGGGACAGGGTGGATGGCTACACCTTC.

The J gene is TRBJ1-3, the V gene TRBV7-9; 9 nucleotides match TRBD1. The CDR3 extends over 17 amino acids. J gave up 3 bases and V 1 base, and 7 bases lay outside the gene matches. Germline CDR1 reads SEHNR; CDR2 reads FQNEAQ (reference sequence). CDR3: CASSLEGTGRLGNTIYF. The DNA of the CDR3 is TGTGCCAGCAGCTTAGAAGGGACAGGGAGGCTTGGAAACACCATATATTTT.

V and J are TRBV7-2 and TRBJ1-4; tentatively, D is TRBD1 (5 bases). The CDR3 covers 16 residues. The ends were cut back, 1 base at V and 1 base at J, with 10 bases in the middle. CDR1 SGHTA and CDR2 FQGNSA come from the germline V gene. For the CDR3, the DNA is TGTGCCAGCAGCTTAGGCGGGGCAGGAACTAATGAAAAACTGTTTTTT. Its protein product is CASSLGGAGTNEKLFF.

The V gene is TRBV7-2, the J gene TRBJ1-5; tentative D call: TRBD1 (5 bases). CDR1 and CDR2 (germline): SGHTA, FQGNSA. The CDR3 sequence is 14 residues long. Trimming took 4 bases from V and 2 from J, leaving 9 bases between them. The CDR3 sequence is CASSSRQRNQPQHF. Written as DNA, the CDR3 is TGTGCCAGCAGCTCCCGACAGCGCAATCAGCCCCAGCATTTT.

On this clone itself: The same CDR3 can be traced to other DNA sequences in this sample. V gene TRBV9 combines with J gene TRBJ1-5; 10 positions agree with TRBD1. The length of the CDR3 is 15 residues. The V and J ends lost 2 bases and 2 bases, in that order; junction bases with no gene match: 1. The V gene's germline CDR1 is SGDLS and CDR2 YYNGEE. CDR3 DNA sequence: TGTGCCAGCAGCGTGGGGACAGGGGGCAATCAGCCCCAGCATTTT. It yields the protein CASSVGTGGNQPQHF.

This chain links TRBV28 with TRBJ2-1; tentative D call: TRBD1 (6 bases). The CDR3 is 13 amino acids. Germline-derived CDR1 and CDR2 are MDHEN and SYDVKM. Trimming took 5 bases from V and 6 from J, leaving 11 bases between them. CDR3 amino acids: CASSPLQGNEQFF. The CDR3 coding sequence is TGTGCCAGCAGTCCTTTACAGGGCAATGAGCAGTTCTTC.

The rearrangement links TRBV19 to TRBJ2-2; tentative D call: TRBD2 (5 bases). The CDR3 extends over 13 amino acids. Germline CDR1 LNHDA, CDR2 SQIVND (reference sequence). V lost 5 bases, J lost 5 bases, and 9 bases lay in between. CDR3 sequence (DNA): TGTGCCAGTAGTCGGGGTATGACCGGGGAGCTGTTTTTT. It translates to CASSRGMTGELFF.

A remark on this clone: The same CDR3 is also encoded by other DNA sequences in this sample. This rearrangement joins TRBV10-3 to TRBJ2-7, with D uncertain. V dropped 0 bases and J dropped 6 bases, with 18 bases sitting between them. Per the germline V gene, CDR1 is ENHRY and CDR2 is SYGVKD. This CDR3 comprises 16 residues. The CDR3: CAISESVVAGRGEQYF. CDR3 DNA: TGTGCCATCAGTGAGTCTGTGGTAGCAGGAAGAGGCGAGCAGTACTTC.

The chain uses TRBV25-1 and TRBJ1-1; the match to TRBD1 covers 7 bases. V lost 4 bases and J lost 4; bases outside the gene matches: 3. Germline values: CDR1 MGHDK, CDR2 SYGVNS. The CDR3 contains 13 residues. The CDR3 spells CASSGAGGTEAFF. The CDR3 DNA reads TGTGCCAGCAGTGGTGCAGGGGGCACTGAAGCTTTCTTT. Variable domain in full (rest from reference TRBV25-1 and TRBJ1-1): EADIYQTPRYLVIGTGKKITLECSQTMGHDKMYWYQQDPGMELHLIHYSYGVNSTEKGDLSSESTVSRIRTEHFPLTLESARPSHTSQYLCASSGAGGTEAFFGQGTRLTVV.

V is TRBV30 and J is TRBJ1-4; maybe TRBD1 (5 bases). The CDR3 extends over 15 amino acids. Germline CDR1 and CDR2: GTSNPN and SVGIG (reference sequence). The V end lost 2 bases, the J end lost 4 bases, and 14 bases lay between the germline ends. Written as DNA, the CDR3 is TGTGCCTGGAGTCTGGGGCAGGCAATTAATGAAAAACTGTTTTTT. Protein product: CAWSLGQAINEKLFF.

The rearrangement uses TRBV28 and TRBJ2-7; 14 bases line up with TRBD2. This CDR3 is 15 amino acids long. The germline V gene has CDR1 MDHEN and CDR2 SYDVKM. V gave up 5 bases and J gave up 5 bases; unmatched junction bases: 5. CDR3 loop: CASSKTSGGADEQYF. The CDR3 bases are TGTGCCAGCAGTAAGACTAGCGGGGGGGCGGACGAGCAGTACTTC. Variable domain in full (rest from reference TRBV28 and TRBJ2-7): DVKVTQSSRYLVKRTGEKVFLECVQDMDHENMFWYRQDPGLGLRLIYFSYDVKMKEKGDIPEGYSVSREKKERFSLILESASTNQTSMYLCASSKTSGGADEQYFGPGTRLTVT.

The chain couples TRBV5-4 to TRBJ2-7; possible D gene TRBD2, 7 bases. Germline lookup yields CDR1 SGHNT and CDR2 YYREEE (reference sequence). This CDR3 is built from 14 residues. V gave up 1 base and J gave up 3 bases, with 11 bases separating them. CDR3 in DNA: TGTGCCAGCAGCTTGACAGGGAGGGACTACGAGCAGTACTTC. Residues: CASSLTGRDYEQYF.

The V gene is TRBV5-1, the J gene TRBJ2-2, with TRBD1 matching 8 bases. Germline V CDR1 and CDR2: SGHRS, YFSETQ. CDR3 length: 14 amino acids. J gave up 5 bases and V 4 bases, and 4 bases lay outside the gene matches. The CDR3 region is CASSGQGLTGELFF. The CDR3 coding sequence is TGCGCCAGCAGCGGACAGGGATTAACCGGGGAGCTGTTTTTT.

This chain uses TRBV6-6 with TRBJ1-2; 8 nucleotides match TRBD1. Unmatched junction bases numbered 17, after V lost 8 bases and J lost 6 bases. The CDR3 is 16 residues long. Germline V lookup: CDR1 MNHNY, CDR2 SVGAGI (reference sequence). DNA of the CDR3: TGTGCCAGCGGCCCTTGGGGATCCCAGGGGGCTCATGGCTACACCTTC. Translated, it gives CASGPWGSQGAHGYTF.

The chain links TRBV7-8 to TRBJ2-7; no definite D call. The CDR3 contains 14 residues. The germline CDR1 and CDR2 sequences are SGHVS and FQNEAQ. The germline V and J ends were trimmed by 5 bases and 0 bases, with 11 bases remaining between them. The DNA of the CDR3 is TGTGCCAGCAGCCTGGGGAAGGGCTCCTACGAGCAGTACTTC. Encoded protein: CASSLGKGSYEQYF.

Turning to this clone: Its ends do not fully match the called genes, so a read error is possible. The chain uses TRBV6-6 and TRBJ2-7, with a tentative D call TRBD2 (6 bases). Germline CDR1 MNHNY, CDR2 SVGAGI (reference sequence). This CDR3 is built from 15 residues. CDR3: CASRPTPRDSNEQYF. The CDR3 DNA follows: TGTGCCAGCCGCCCGACCCCTAGGGACTCCAACGAGCAGTACTTC.

J is TRBJ1-2 and V is TRBV30; D is undetermined. Trimming cost V 3 bases and J 4 bases, with 9 bases left between them. The V gene's germline CDR1 is GTSNPN and CDR2 SVGIG (reference sequence). CDR3 length equals 12 residues. The CDR3 DNA follows: TGTGCCTGGAGCGAATCATCCTATGGCTACACCTTC. Its protein product is CAWSESSYGYTF.

There are a few counts of this clone. Other DNA sequences in the same sample also yield this CDR3. The chain employs TRBV27 and TRBJ1-6, with 9 bases identical to TRBD1. Trimming removed 6 bases from V and 6 bases from J; junction bases left unmatched: 6. The length of the CDR3 is 15 residues. Germline-derived CDR1 and CDR2 are MNHEY and SMNVEV (reference sequence). The CDR3 region is CASSWGTGSNSPLHF. The CDR3 bases are TGTGCCAGCAGCTGGGGGACAGGGTCTAATTCACCCCTCCACTTT.

CDR3 sequence (DNA): TGCGCCAGCAGCGTGGGCGGCAGCTCCCAAGAGACCCAGTACTTC. It specifies CASSVGGSSQETQYF. This chain joins TRBV5-1 and TRBJ2-5; D is unclear. The CDR3 has 15 amino acids. CDR1 and CDR2 (germline): SGHRS, YFSETQ. Trimming took 4 bases from V and 1 from J, leaving 14 bases between them.

About this clone itself: The same CDR3 arises from other DNA sequences in this sample as well. The chain is built from TRBV20-1 and TRBJ2-3; D gene unclear. The germline V gene encodes CDR1 DFQATT and CDR2 SNEGSKA (reference sequence). Trimming shortened V by 7 bases and J by 2 bases, and 1 base separated the two germline ends. The CDR3 has 9 residues. This CDR3 reads CSVTDTQYF. Here the CDR3 DNA reads TGCAGTGTCACAGATACGCAGTATTTT.

The V gene is TRBV6-6, the J gene TRBJ1-5; D may be TRBD1 (5 bases). Germline V CDR1 and CDR2: MNHNY, SVGAGI (reference sequence). Trimming removed 4 bases at V and 6 bases at J, with 19 bases between. This CDR3 is 16 amino acids long. For the CDR3, the DNA is TGTGCCAGCAGTTTACAAGGGGAGGGGCAATTTCAGCCCCAGCATTTT. This gives the protein CASSLQGEGQFQPQHF.

As to this clone: The germline gene is not matched at one end of the junction; a read error may be the cause. V and J are TRBV6-5 and TRBJ2-3; D possibly corresponds to TRBD2 (5 bases). The CDR3 spans 15 residues. Germline-derived CDR1 and CDR2 are MNHEY and SVGAGI. The CDR3 coding sequence is TGTGCCAGCAGCTACTTATCGCGGGGCACAGATACGCAGTATTTT. It specifies CASSYLSRGTDTQYF.

CDR3 in amino acids: CASSQPQGRVRQPQHF. CDR3 DNA: TGCGCCAGCAGCCAACCACAGGGGAGGGTTAGGCAGCCCCAGCATTTT. The chain employs TRBV4-1 and TRBJ1-5, with 7 bases identical to TRBD1. The CDR3 extends over 16 amino acids. V was pared by 2 bases and J by 7 bases, with 11 bases of the junction left unmatched. Germline V gene sequence: CDR1 MGHRA, CDR2 YSYEKL.

The V call is TRBV7-9, the J call TRBJ2-3; 8 positions agree with TRBD2. From germline, CDR1 is SEHNR and CDR2 FQNEAQ (reference sequence). This CDR3 comprises 16 residues. V shed 5 bases, J shed 1 base, and the junction held 8 bases outside the gene matches. The CDR3 loop is CASSQSWREGTDTQYF. The CDR3 DNA sequence: TGTGCCAGCAGCCAGAGCTGGCGGGAGGGCACAGATACGCAGTATTTT.

V usage is TRBV30 and J usage is TRBJ2-2, with D possibly TRBD2 on 6 matching bases. V was clipped by 5 bases and J by 4 bases, with 14 bases between them. This CDR3 is 14 amino acids long. The V gene's germline CDR1 is GTSNPN and CDR2 SVGIG (reference sequence). Written as DNA, the CDR3 is TGTGCCTGGTCGCGGAGGGGTGTCACCGGGGAGCTGTTTTTT. Translated: CAWSRRGVTGELFF.

Points on this clone: A read error may explain this, as a much larger clone is one base away. At the DNA level, this CDR3 is encoded by other sequences in the same sample as well. The chain joins TRBV30 to TRBJ1-1; TRBD1 aligns across 9 bases. Germline CDR1 reads GTSNPN; CDR2 reads SVGIG (reference sequence). Trimming removed 2 bases from V and 14 bases from J; junction bases left unmatched: 9. The CDR3 runs to 12 residues. CDR3 bases: TGTGCCTGGAGTTACAGGGGGCTCGCAGCCTTCTTT. Its protein is CAWSYRGLAAFF.

V and J are TRBV7-2 and TRBJ1-1; no clear D gene. The CDR3 is 15 residues long. CDR1 is SGHTA, CDR2 FQGNSA, per germline. The V end was cut by 5 bases, the J end by 4 bases, with 17 bases between. Here the CDR3 DNA reads TGTGCCAGCAGCCCAATAGGAGGGTCGAGCACTGAAGCTTTCTTT. Translation: CASSPIGGSSTEAFF.

V and J are TRBV30 and TRBJ2-7, with 9 positions matching TRBD2. Looked up from germline, CDR1 is GTSNPN and CDR2 is SVGIG (reference sequence). With V trimmed by 0 bases and J by 2 bases, 5 bases remained unmatched. The CDR3 totals 15 residues. The CDR3 sequence is CAWSVQGLATYEQYF. In DNA form, the CDR3 reads TGTGCCTGGAGTGTACAAGGACTAGCGACCTACGAGCAGTACTTC.